What follows describes a single T cell receptor beta chain. This clonotype was counted a few times. What this receptor recognizes is not known. The sample holds no much larger clone one base away, and base qualities are not on file. V drops 3 bases and J drops 0 bases, leaving 9 bases in between. From the cysteine through the phenylalanine, the CDR3 covers 13 amino acids. Only the CDR3 DNA stays, 39 bases, in frame from base 1. From a lookup of the germline V gene (reference sequence), CDR1 and CDR2 are DFQATT and SNEGSKA. Donors were roughly 40 systemically healthy Caucasian individuals from Russia aged roughly 6 to 95 years. Each donor gave 8 to 10 milliliters of peripheral blood, collected into EDTA-treated Vacutainer tubes. Ficoll-Paque density-gradient centrifugation was used to isolate PBMCs, with at least 6.5 million per sample. Trizol reagent was used to extract total RNA from PBMCs, with at least 6 micrograms per sample. For every donor, an aliquot of PBMCs went through flow cytometry to measure the percentages of naive CD45RAhigh/CD27high T cells.

Receptors were amplified or captured by 5' RACE. A second PCR of roughly 7 to 12 cycles was run with a J-beta primer mix and a sample-barcoded 5' primer. A unique molecular identifier was introduced onto each TCR beta cDNA molecule by a template-switch 5' adaptor carrying 12 random nucleotides. Each sample yielded at least 3 million CDR3-containing paired-end reads. First-strand cDNA synthesis was performed from all RNA using the Mint cDNA synthesis kit, with priming by a TRBC-specific oligonucleotide. After uracil-DNA glycosylase treatment, a first 18-cycle PCR used universal primers M1SS and BC2_uni_R on all cDNA. The study's processing was this. For normalization, 1 million high-quality reads were randomly selected from each sample, with every read carrying a distinct molecular identifier. Reads sharing molecular identifiers were discarded rather than binned into consensus sequences. MiTCR, set to a Q25 quality threshold and the strictest error-elimination algorithm, was used for CDR3 identification, clonotype clustering and error correction. A nonparametric unseen species model with Euler transformation was used to estimate lower-bound total TCR beta diversity. The public sequencing data were trimmed at Q25 with fastp and processed into clonotypes with MiXCR by TCRdb, which kept only in-frame beta chains. Identical CDR3 proteins give one entry, which carries the most common genes and DNA. Clone size and V and J calls follow TCRdb, not the original study. Counted in this sample were around 1,800,000 distinct CDR3 sequences; roughly 43% of them appeared once. The biggest ten clones account for roughly 23% of the sample.

The source of the sample is a study of blood T cells in healthy people across ages (dated by TCRdb to between 2014 and 2017). Turning to the overall study: In model experiments, roughly one uniquely barcoded TCR beta cDNA molecule per two T cells was captured by template switching. The donors were divided into four age groups: young (average about 16 years), middle-aged (approximately 41), aged (about 56) and long-lived (about 80). Donors of different ages were randomly distributed across sequencing lanes to avoid experimental bias. Age-related changes in TCR beta repertoire diversity were measured in the study by deep sequencing normalized with unique cDNA molecular identifiers. The study analyzed two additional independent replicas of 1 million unique cDNA reads from the same blood draw for two donors, one aged 18 to 30 and one aged 80 or older.

General findings and caveats noted by the study authors: There was a strong correlation between observed TCR beta diversity and the percentage of naive T cells measured by flow cytometry. As age increased, observed TCR beta diversity per million T cells dropped in a roughly linear way, and a significant reduction was already evident by age 40. Conclusive comparison of naive and antigen-experienced compartments was prevented by the profiling of bulk unsorted PBMCs. Estimates of total diversity based on one million sequenced T cells were regarded as lower bounds and as underestimates. Compared with the aged group, the long-lived group had more naive CD4+ T cells, fewer expanded clones and increased TCR diversity, a pattern suggesting age selection. The CMV infection status of donors was not known, potentially confounding age-related changes in expanded clonotypes.

The sequence came from a human donor in good health. The chain uses TRBV20-1 and TRBJ2-7, with the D segment identity uncertain. The sequencing sample was made of blood. In nucleotides, the sequence is TGCAGTGCTAGGACACAGAGCTCCTACGAGCAGTACTTC. Translation gives CSARTQSSYEQYF.